One and the same sample provided the 13 T cell receptor beta chains below, sequenced in a study of blood T cell repertoires in COVID-19. Data came from immunoSEQ multiplex PCR; TCRdb stores just in-frame clones and leaves some out. The sample carries 400,000 to 550,000 clones, around nine tenths recorded once. Material: peripheral blood. These receptors all stem from a woman in her thirties with acute or convalescent COVID-19.

This clone has just a few counts. This specimen includes other DNA sequences encoding the same CDR3. J is TRBJ2-2 and V is TRBV12-3 or TRBV12-4; D remains ambiguous. The length of the CDR3 is 13 residues. Trimming took off 2 bases at V and 4 bases at J, with 5 bases between the two ends. The CDR3 DNA sequence: TGTGCCAGCAGTTTATCCAGCACCGGGGAGCTGTTTTTT. Translating gives CASSLSSTGELFF.

This clone appeared once. The J gene is TRBJ2-1, the V gene TRBV7-9; a possible D gene is TRBD2 (6 bases). This CDR3 is 15 amino acids long. V lost 4 bases and J 7 bases, leaving 17 bases between the germline ends. CDR1 and CDR2 from the germline V gene are SEHNR and FQNEAQ (reference sequence). The CDR3: CASSSPPGGRNEQFF. The CDR3 nucleotides are TGTGCCAGCAGCTCCCCCCCAGGAGGGAGAAATGAGCAGTTCTTC. Filled out from reference TRBV7-9 and TRBJ2-1, the complete variable domain reads DTGVSQNPRHKITKRGQNVTFRCDPISEHNRLYWYRQTLGQGPEFLTYFQNEAQLEKSRLLSDRFSAERPKGSFSTLEIQRTEQGDSAMYLCASSSPPGGRNEQFFGPGTRLTVL.

The chain is built from TRBV19 and TRBJ2-3, with 13 bases identical to TRBD2. Germline V gene data show CDR1 as LNHDA and CDR2 as SQIVND (reference sequence). The CDR3 loop spans 16 amino acids. Unmatched junction bases numbered 5, after V lost 6 bases and J lost 2 bases. The CDR3 protein is CASRLAGGPVTDTQYF. In DNA, the CDR3 is TGTGCCAGTAGACTAGCGGGGGGGCCGGTCACAGATACGCAGTATTTT. Based on the CDR3 plus reference TRBV19 and TRBJ2-3, the full variable domain is DGGITQSPKYLFRKEGQNVTLSCEQNLNHDAMYWYRQDPGQGLRLIYYSQIVNDFQKGDIAEGYSVSREKKESFPLTVTSAQKNPTAFYLCASRLAGGPVTDTQYFGPGTRLTVL.

J is TRBJ2-7 and V is TRBV5-4, with a tentative D call TRBD2 (5 bases). V lost 3 bases to trimming and J lost 3 bases, with 16 bases between them. Germline V lookup: CDR1 SGHNT, CDR2 YYREEE (reference sequence). The length of the CDR3 is 15 residues. The CDR3 spells CASSSSPPGNYEQYF. The CDR3 DNA reads TGTGCCAGCAGCTCGTCCCCTCCGGGAAACTACGAGCAGTACTTC.

The rearrangement links TRBV5-4 to TRBJ1-5; the D gene is possibly TRBD1 (5 bases). Germline lookup yields CDR1 SGHNT and CDR2 YYREEE (reference sequence). The CDR3 totals 13 residues. V was pared by 3 bases and J by 9 bases, with 13 bases between. The CDR3 region is CASSSDSTGPQHF. The CDR3 DNA follows: TGTGCCAGCAGCTCCGACAGCACCGGGCCCCAGCATTTT.

The rearrangement links TRBV7-3 to TRBJ2-7, with 8 bases matching TRBD2. J lost 5 bases, V lost 5 bases, and 11 bases had no gene match. CDR3 length: 15 amino acids. Germline-derived CDR1 and CDR2 are SGHTA and FQGTGA. Here the CDR3 reads CASSLSGTSWDEQYF. CDR3 nucleotides: TGTGCCAGCAGCCTCTCCGGGACTAGTTGGGACGAGCAGTACTTC.

The chain employs TRBV28 and TRBJ1-2, with TRBD1 matching 10 bases. The CDR3 length is 15 residues. Germline V gene lookup returns CDR1 MDHEN and CDR2 SYDVKM. Trimming cost V 6 bases and J 4 bases; bases outside gene matches: 8. The CDR3 loop reads CASRQRTGGVYGYTF. Written as DNA, the CDR3 is TGTGCCAGCAGACAACGGACAGGGGGGGTCTATGGCTACACCTTC.

The V and J genes are TRBV5-5 and TRBJ2-1; D uncertain. Trimming took 4 bases from V and 7 from J, leaving 18 bases between them. Per the germline V gene, CDR1 is SGHKS and CDR2 is YYEKEE (reference sequence). This CDR3 comprises 15 residues. The DNA of the CDR3 is TGTGCCAGCAGCCGCAACGTGCTAGATCATAATGAGCAGTTCTTC. Translation: CASSRNVLDHNEQFF.

A single count supports this clone. CDR3 sequence reads: CASSTGMNTEAFF. The CDR3 nucleotides read TGTGCCAGCAGTACAGGAATGAACACTGAAGCTTTCTTT. The genes are TRBV2 and TRBJ1-1, with D possibly being TRBD1 (5 bases). The CDR3 runs 13 residues. Germline CDR1 SNHLY, CDR2 FYNNEI. V gave up 5 bases and J gave up 0 bases, with 7 bases separating them.

J is TRBJ1-4 and V is TRBV4-1; 9 positions agree with TRBD1. Germline CDR1 reads MGHRA; CDR2 reads YSYEKL. The junction had 4 bases not matched to a gene; V was cut back by 2 bases and J by 6 bases. This CDR3 has 15 residues. The DNA of the CDR3 is TGCGCCAGCAGCCAACTACAGGGGGCGCATGAAAAACTGTTTTTT. Amino acid sequence: CASSQLQGAHEKLFF.

The chain couples TRBV7-9 to TRBJ1-3; D remains unclear. The germline CDR1 and CDR2 sequences are SEHNR and FQNEAQ (reference sequence). CDR3 length: 14 residues. Between the trimmed V and J ends, which lost 2 bases and 0 bases, there was a span of 5 bases. This CDR3 reads CASSLLRSGNTIYF. The CDR3 bases are TGTGCCAGCAGCTTACTGCGCTCTGGAAACACCATATATTTT.

The chain combines TRBV7-8 with TRBJ1-5; D not resolved. CDR3 size: 14 residues. Germline CDR1 SGHVS, CDR2 FQNEAQ. V was shortened by 2 bases and J by 2 bases, with 7 bases between the two germline ends. CDR3 bases: TGTGCCAGCAGCTTAATGGGAGGCAATCAGCCCCAGCATTTT. Residues: CASSLMGGNQPQHF.

V and J are TRBV7-2 and TRBJ2-5; a weak D match, TRBD2 (6 bases). Germline assignment: CDR1 SGHTA and CDR2 FQGNSA. The CDR3 spans 15 residues. Trimming pared 1 base from V and 5 bases from J, leaving 14 bases between. CDR3 coding DNA: TGTGCCAGCAGCTTAGGGGGGGACCTCCGGGAGACCCAGTACTTC. Its translation is CASSLGGDLRETQYF.